This section outlines one T cell receptor beta chain sequence together with its context. What it binds is not known. The record originates from a study of cytomegalovirus exposure and HLA in healthy donors. The CDR3 has 16 amino acids. CDR1 is MNHEY, CDR2 SMNVEV, per germline (reference sequence). Trimming shortened V by 2 bases and J by 5 bases, and 16 bases separated the two germline ends. Broader study findings: Most subjects had HLA-A and HLA-B alleles reportedly predicted accurately by TCR beta sequences.

PCR primers comprised 60 Vbeta and 13 Jbeta primers. Sequenced by immunoSEQ multiplex PCR; TCRdb stores in-frame clones only, minus some. The profile shows about 67,000 clones, 75% to 90% of them singletons. Sequencing input: PBMCs. The chain carries TRBV27 and TRBJ2-1; D gene ambiguous. The clonotype was recovered from a woman aged 30 to 39 in good health and CMV-seropositive. The CDR3 loop is CASSLGSWWVNNEQFF. The CDR3 DNA sequence: TGTGCCAGCAGTTTAGGTAGCTGGTGGGTCAACAATGAGCAGTTCTTC.